Listed below are T cell receptor beta chains from one sample, sequenced in a study of radiotherapy plus CTLA-4 blockade in lung cancer. Repertoires were generated with immunoSEQ multiplex PCR, while TCRdb's copy carries only in-frame clones and drops some. The sample includes some 50,000 clones, approximately 85% of them seen just once. Sequencing used peripheral blood, obtained from a patient treated with radiotherapy plus ipilimumab. These receptors were taken from a human donor with non-small cell lung cancer whose response to radiotherapy plus ipilimumab could not be evaluated. The CDR3 runs from the conserved cysteine through the conserved F or W.

V gene	J gene	CDR3 protein
TRBV9	TRBJ1-1	CASSRQGASTEAFF
TRBV27	TRBJ1-2	CASSSRTGSGYTF
TRBV10-2	TRBJ1-1	CASSGHGVAEAFF
TRBV7-9	TRBJ2-7	CASSRDRGYEQYF
TRBV7-9	TRBJ1-1	CASSLGGGDRGTEAFF
TRBV11-2	TRBJ2-7	CASRQPGQGGEQYF
TRBV20-1	TRBJ1-3	CSLVDTGAKYF
TRBV29-1	TRBJ2-1	CSVLQEGLPYNEQFF
TRBV11-2	TRBJ1-1	CASSLDPTDTEAFF
TRBV29-1	TRBJ2-7	CSVDTGGYEQYF
TRBV6-5	TRBJ2-1	CASSYSIYGGEFF
TRBV7-9	TRBJ2-1	CASSLTSGRANEQFF
TRBV28	TRBJ2-3	CASQAATDTQYF
TRBV27	TRBJ1-2	CASSRQGAYGYTF
TRBV6-6	TRBJ1-2	CASRSITGNYGYTF
TRBV5-1	TRBJ1-1	CASRSGSGGEDTEAFF
TRBV7-2	TRBJ1-1	CASSFLVGSEAFF
TRBV19	TRBJ2-1	CASSTLSGGAWNEQFF
TRBV5-1	TRBJ2-1	CASSLEGGGAYEQFF
TRBV30	TRBJ1-2	CAWSTGQRSYGYTF
TRBV19	TRBJ1-3	CASSIPRSGNTIYF
TRBV4-3	TRBJ2-3	CASSQVAGGEDTQYF
TRBV19	TRBJ1-4	CASTDRDQDNEKLFF
TRBV7-2	TRBJ1-2	CASSPSGGDLGVGYTF
TRBV5-5	TRBJ1-2	CASSRSGVQAANYGYTF
TRBV5-4	TRBJ1-1	CASSARQANTEAFF
TRBV2	TRBJ2-7	CARSGVAGEQYF
TRBV28	TRBJ2-7	CASSSGTREQYF
TRBV18	TRBJ2-7	CASSAAGTGGNEQYF
TRBV11-2	TRBJ2-3	CASSFRGVSTDTQYF
TRBV11-2	TRBJ1-2	CASSSLLGSSGYTF
TRBV6-5	TRBJ2-7	CASSNRGLSYEQYF
TRBV7-3	TRBJ2-1	CASSPGTANNEQFF
TRBV2	TRBJ2-4	CASSEGPGNRHF
TRBV19	TRBJ2-7	CASSILGGAGYEQYF
TRBV6-5	TRBJ2-1	CASSTTIYNEQFF
TRBV9	TRBJ2-1	CASSEAGGPNEQFF
TRBV25-1	TRBJ2-2	CASSEFGGRELFF
TRBV4-3	TRBJ2-7	CASSQDLSSSLEQYF
TRBV7-9	TRBJ2-7	CASSLGAEQYF
TRBV2	TRBJ2-5	CASARLAGGLVETQYF
TRBV19	TRBJ2-4	CASSVRNIQYF
TRBV5-4	TRBJ1-4	CASSSGTGRVTNEKLFF
TRBV6-1	TRBJ2-2	CASSVWVAGVGTGELFF
TRBV30	TRBJ2-2	CAWRVGEGTGELFF
TRBV10-3	TRBJ2-7	CAINPGQGPYEQYF
TRBV5-1	TRBJ1-2	CASSLSGDEAYGYTF
TRBV29-1	TRBJ1-1	CSVLGTENTEAFF
TRBV28	TRBJ2-1	CASSTAKAGNNEQFF
TRBV6-5	TRBJ1-4	CASSWANEKLFF
TRBV28	TRBJ2-5	CASSPIRGARQETQYF